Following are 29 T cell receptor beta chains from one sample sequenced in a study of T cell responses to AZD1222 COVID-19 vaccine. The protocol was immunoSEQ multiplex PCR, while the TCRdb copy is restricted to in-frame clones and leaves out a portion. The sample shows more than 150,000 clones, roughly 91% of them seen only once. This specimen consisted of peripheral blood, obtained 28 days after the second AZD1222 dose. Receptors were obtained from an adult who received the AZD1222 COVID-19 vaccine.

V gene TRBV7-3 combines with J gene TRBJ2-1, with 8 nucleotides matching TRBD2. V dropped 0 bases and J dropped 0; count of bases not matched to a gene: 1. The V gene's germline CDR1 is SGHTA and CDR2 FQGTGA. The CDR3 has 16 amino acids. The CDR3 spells CASSLTAGVSYNEQFF. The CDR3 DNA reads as TGTGCCAGCAGCTTAACAGCGGGAGTCTCCTACAATGAGCAGTTCTTC.

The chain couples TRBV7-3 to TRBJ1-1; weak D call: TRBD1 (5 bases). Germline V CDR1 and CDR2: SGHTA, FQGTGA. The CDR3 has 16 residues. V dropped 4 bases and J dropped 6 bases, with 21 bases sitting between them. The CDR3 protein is CASSSKGPGAGAEAFF. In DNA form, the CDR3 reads TGTGCCAGCAGCTCAAAAGGGCCCGGGGCGGGCGCTGAAGCTTTCTTT.

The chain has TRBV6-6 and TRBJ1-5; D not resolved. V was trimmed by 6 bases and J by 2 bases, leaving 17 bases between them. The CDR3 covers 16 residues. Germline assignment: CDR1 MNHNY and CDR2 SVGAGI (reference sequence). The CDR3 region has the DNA TGTGCCAGCAGCGATCCTGGACCGGGTGGCAATCAGCCCCAGCATTTT. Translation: CASSDPGPGGNQPQHF.

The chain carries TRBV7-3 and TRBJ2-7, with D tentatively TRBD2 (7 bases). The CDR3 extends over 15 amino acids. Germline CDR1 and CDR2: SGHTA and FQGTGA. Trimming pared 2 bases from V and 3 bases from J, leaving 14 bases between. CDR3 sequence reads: CASSLEGGLGYEQYF. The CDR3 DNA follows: TGTGCCAGCAGCTTAGAGGGGGGGCTTGGCTACGAGCAGTACTTC.

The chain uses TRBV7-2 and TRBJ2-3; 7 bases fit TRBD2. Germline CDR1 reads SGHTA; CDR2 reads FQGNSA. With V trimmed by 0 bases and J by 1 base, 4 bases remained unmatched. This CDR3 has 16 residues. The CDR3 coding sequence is TGTGCCAGCAGCTTAGCCGGGACTACAGGCACAGATACGCAGTATTTT. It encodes CASSLAGTTGTDTQYF.

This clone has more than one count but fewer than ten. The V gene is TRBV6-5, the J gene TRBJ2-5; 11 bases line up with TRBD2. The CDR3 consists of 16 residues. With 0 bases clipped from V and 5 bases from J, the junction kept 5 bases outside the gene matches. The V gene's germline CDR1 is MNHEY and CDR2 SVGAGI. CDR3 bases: TGTGCCAGCAGTTACTCTACTAGCGGGAGTGAGGAGACCCAGTACTTC. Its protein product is CASSYSTSGSEETQYF.

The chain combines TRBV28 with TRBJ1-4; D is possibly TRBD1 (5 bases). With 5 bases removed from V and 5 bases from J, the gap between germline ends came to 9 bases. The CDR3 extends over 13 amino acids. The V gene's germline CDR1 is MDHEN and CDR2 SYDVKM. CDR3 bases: TGTGCCAGCAGTCTGGGACTAAATGAAAAACTGTTTTTT. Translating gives CASSLGLNEKLFF.

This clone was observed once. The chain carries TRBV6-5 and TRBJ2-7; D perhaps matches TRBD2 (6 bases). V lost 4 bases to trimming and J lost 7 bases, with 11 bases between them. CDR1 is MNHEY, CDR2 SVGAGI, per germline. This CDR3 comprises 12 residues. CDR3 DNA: TGTGCCAGCAGTTTCCCACGGGGGGAGCAGTACTTC. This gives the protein CASSFPRGEQYF.

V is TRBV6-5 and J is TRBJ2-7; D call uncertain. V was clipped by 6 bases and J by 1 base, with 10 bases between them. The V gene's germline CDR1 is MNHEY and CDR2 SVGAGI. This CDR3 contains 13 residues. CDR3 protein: CASRQTVSYEQYF. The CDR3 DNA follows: TGTGCCAGCAGGCAGACGGTTTCCTACGAGCAGTACTTC.

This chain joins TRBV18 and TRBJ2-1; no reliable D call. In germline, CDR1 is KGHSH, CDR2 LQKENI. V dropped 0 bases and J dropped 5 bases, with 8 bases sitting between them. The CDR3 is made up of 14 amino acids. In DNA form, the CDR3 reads TGTGCCAGCTCACCACCAATCGGAGACAATGAGCAGTTCTTC. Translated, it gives CASSPPIGDNEQFF.

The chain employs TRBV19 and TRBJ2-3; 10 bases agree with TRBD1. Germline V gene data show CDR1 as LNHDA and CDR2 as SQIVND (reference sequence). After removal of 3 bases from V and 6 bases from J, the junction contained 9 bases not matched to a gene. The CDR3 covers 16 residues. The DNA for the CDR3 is TGTGCCAGTAGTATCATGGGGGGGACAGGGGCGGATACGCAGTATTTT. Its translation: CASSIMGGTGADTQYF.

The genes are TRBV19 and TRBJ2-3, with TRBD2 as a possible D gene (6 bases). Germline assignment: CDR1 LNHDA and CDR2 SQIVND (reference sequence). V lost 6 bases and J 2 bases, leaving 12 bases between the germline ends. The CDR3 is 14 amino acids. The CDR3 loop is CASRDRGSTDTQYF. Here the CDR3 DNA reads TGTGCCAGTAGAGATCGGGGGTCCACAGATACGCAGTATTTT.

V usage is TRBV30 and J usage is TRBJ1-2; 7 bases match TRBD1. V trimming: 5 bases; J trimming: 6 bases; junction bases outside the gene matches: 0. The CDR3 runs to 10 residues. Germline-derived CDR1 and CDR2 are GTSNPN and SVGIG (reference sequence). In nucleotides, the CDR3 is TGTGCCTGGGGACAGGATGGCTACACCTTC. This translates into CAWGQDGYTF.

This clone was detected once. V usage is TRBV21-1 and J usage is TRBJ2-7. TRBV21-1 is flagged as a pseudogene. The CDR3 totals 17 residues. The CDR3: CASSKAGGTRLDYEQYF. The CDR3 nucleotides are TGTGCCAGCAGCAAAGCTGGGGGGACAAGGTTAGACTACGAGCAGTACTTC.

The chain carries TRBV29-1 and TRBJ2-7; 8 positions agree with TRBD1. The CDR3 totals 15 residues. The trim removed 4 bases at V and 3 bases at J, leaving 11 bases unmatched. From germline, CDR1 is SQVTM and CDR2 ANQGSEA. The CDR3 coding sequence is TGCAGCGTTGTCCCTAGACAGGGGACCCGCTACGAGCAGTACTTC. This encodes CSVVPRQGTRYEQYF.

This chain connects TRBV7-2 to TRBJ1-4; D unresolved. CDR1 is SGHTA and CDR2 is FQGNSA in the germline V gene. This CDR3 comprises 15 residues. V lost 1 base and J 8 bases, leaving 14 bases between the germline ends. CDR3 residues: CASSLGGVREEKLFF. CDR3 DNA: TGTGCCAGCAGCTTAGGTGGGGTAAGGGAGGAAAAACTGTTTTTT.

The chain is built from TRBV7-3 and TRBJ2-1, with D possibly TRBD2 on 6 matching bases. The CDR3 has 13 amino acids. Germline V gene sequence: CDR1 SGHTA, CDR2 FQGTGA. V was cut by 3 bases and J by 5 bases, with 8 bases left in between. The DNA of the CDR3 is TGTGCCAGCAGCTTTATAGCGGACAATGAGCAGTTCTTC. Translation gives CASSFIADNEQFF.

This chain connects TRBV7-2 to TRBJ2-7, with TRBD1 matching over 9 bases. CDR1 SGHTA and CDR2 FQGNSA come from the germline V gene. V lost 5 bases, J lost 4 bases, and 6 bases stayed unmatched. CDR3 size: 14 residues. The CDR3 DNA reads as TGTGCCAGCAGCCGGCGGACAGGGGTTTACGAGCAGTACTTC. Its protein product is CASSRRTGVYEQYF.

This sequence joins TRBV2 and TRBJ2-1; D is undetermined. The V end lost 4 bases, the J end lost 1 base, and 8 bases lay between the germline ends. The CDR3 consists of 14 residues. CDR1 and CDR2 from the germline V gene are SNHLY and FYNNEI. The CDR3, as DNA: TGTGCCAGCAGTGTTCAGCCTTCCTACAATGAGCAGTTCTTC. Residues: CASSVQPSYNEQFF.

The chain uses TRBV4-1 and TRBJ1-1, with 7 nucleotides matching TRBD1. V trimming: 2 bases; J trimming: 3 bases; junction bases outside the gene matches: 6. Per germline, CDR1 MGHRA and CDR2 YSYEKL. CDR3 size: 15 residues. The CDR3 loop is CASSQFEGGYTEAFF. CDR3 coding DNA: TGCGCCAGCAGCCAATTCGAAGGGGGCTACACTGAAGCTTTCTTT.

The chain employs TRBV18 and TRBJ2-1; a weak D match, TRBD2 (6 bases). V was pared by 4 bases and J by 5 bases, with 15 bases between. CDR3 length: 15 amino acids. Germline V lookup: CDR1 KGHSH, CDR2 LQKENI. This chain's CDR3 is CASSLAVVTHNEQFF. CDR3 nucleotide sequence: TGTGCCAGCTCACTAGCGGTCGTAACCCACAATGAGCAGTTCTTC.

The DNA of the CDR3 is TGCGCCAGCAGCCAAGCCCGACAGGGGACCGGGGAGCTGTTTTTT. The encoded protein is CASSQARQGTGELFF. The chain carries TRBV4-3 and TRBJ2-2; 8 bases are shared with TRBD1. The CDR3 consists of 15 residues. The germline V gene has CDR1 LGHNA and CDR2 YSLEER. The ends lost 1 base at V and 5 bases at J; junction bases unmatched: 3.

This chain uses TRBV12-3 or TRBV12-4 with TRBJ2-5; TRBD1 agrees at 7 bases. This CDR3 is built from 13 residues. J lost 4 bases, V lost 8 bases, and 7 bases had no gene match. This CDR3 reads CASVRGLGETQYF. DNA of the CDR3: TGTGCCAGCGTTAGGGGGCTCGGAGAGACCCAGTACTTC.

DNA for the CDR3: TGCAGTGCTAGTTTTGAGGGACAGCTAAATTCACCCCTCCACTTT. Its protein is CSASFEGQLNSPLHF. This sequence joins TRBV20-1 and TRBJ1-6; TRBD1 agrees at 7 bases. There are 15 residues in the CDR3. V was clipped by 3 bases and J by 7 bases; unmatched bases: 9. CDR1 DFQATT and CDR2 SNEGSKA come from the germline V gene (reference sequence).

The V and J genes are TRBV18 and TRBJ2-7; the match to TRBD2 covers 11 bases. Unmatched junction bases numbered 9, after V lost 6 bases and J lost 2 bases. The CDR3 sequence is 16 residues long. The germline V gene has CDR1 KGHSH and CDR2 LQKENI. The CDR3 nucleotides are TGTGCCAGCTCTCGCTTAGCGGGAGGGCCCCCCTACGAGCAGTACTTC. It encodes CASSRLAGGPPYEQYF.

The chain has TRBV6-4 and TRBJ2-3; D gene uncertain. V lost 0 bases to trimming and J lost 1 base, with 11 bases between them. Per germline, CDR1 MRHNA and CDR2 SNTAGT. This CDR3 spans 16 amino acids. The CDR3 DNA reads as TGTGCCAGCAGTGACTCCGCAGGACCTGGCACAGATACGCAGTATTTT. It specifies CASSDSAGPGTDTQYF.

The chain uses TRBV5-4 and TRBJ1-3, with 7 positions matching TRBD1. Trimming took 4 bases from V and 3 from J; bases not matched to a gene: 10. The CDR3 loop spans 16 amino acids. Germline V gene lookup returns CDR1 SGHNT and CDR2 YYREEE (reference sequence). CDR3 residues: CASSTRQGWGGNTIYF. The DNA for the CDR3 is TGTGCCAGCAGCACCCGACAGGGCTGGGGTGGAAACACCATATATTTT. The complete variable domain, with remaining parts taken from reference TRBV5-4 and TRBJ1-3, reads ETGVTQSPTHLIKTRGQQVTLRCSSQSGHNTVSWYQQALGQGPQFIFQYYREEENGRGNFPPRFSGLQFPNYSSELNVNALELDDSALYLCASSTRQGWGGNTIYFGEGSWLTVV.

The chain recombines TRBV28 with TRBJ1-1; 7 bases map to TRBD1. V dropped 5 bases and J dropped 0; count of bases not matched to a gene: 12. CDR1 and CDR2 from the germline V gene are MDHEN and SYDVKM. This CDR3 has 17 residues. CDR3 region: CASSAPGTADMNTEAFF. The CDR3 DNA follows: TGTGCCAGCAGTGCCCCCGGGACAGCAGACATGAACACTGAAGCTTTCTTT.

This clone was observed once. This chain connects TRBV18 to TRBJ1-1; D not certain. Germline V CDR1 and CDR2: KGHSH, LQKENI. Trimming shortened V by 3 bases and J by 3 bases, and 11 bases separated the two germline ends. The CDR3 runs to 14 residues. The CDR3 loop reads CASSPRSFDTEAFF. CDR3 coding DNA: TGTGCCAGCTCACCGAGAAGTTTTGACACTGAAGCTTTCTTT.